A single sample gave rise to the 15 T cell receptor beta chains below, sequenced in a study of blood T cell repertoires in COVID-19. The data were produced by immunoSEQ multiplex PCR, yet TCRdb's version contains in-frame clones alone and is incomplete. The data show approximately 94,000 clones, about 80% seen once. Material for sequencing was peripheral blood. These receptors all come from a human donor in a cohort sampled during active COVID-19.

CDR3 DNA: TGTGCCAGCAGCACACAAACTACGCAGTATTTT. Its translation is CASSTQTTQYF. This chain links TRBV9 with TRBJ2-3; D gene uncertain. The germline V gene encodes CDR1 SGDLS and CDR2 YYNGEE. This CDR3 comprises 11 residues. The V and J ends lost 4 bases and 8 bases respectively, with 8 bases between them.

This chain connects TRBV6-6 to TRBJ1-2; 8 nucleotides match TRBD1. The germline CDR1 and CDR2 sequences are MNHNY and SVGAGI (reference sequence). Trimming removed 0 bases from V and 8 bases from J; junction bases left unmatched: 8. The CDR3 covers 15 residues. CDR3 amino acids: CASSYSGQGILGYTF. The CDR3 bases are TGTGCCAGCAGTTACTCCGGACAGGGAATATTGGGCTACACCTTC.

The gene calls are TRBV20-1 and TRBJ2-1, with no clear D. Germline CDR1 reads DFQATT; CDR2 reads SNEGSKA (reference sequence). The CDR3 has 11 residues. Deletions cut 3 bases from V and 7 bases from J, with 7 bases between. The CDR3: CSAREWNEQFF. The DNA of the CDR3 is TGCAGTGCTAGGGAGTGGAATGAGCAGTTCTTC.

This CDR3 reads CASRDPGGRSNEKLFF. The CDR3 bases are TGTGCCAGTAGAGATCCGGGGGGGAGGTCCAATGAAAAACTGTTTTTT. This rearrangement joins TRBV19 to TRBJ1-4; possibly TRBD1 for D (5 bases). The CDR3 has 16 amino acids. The V and J ends lost 6 bases and 5 bases respectively, with 19 bases between them. Per the germline V gene, CDR1 is LNHDA and CDR2 is SQIVND (reference sequence).

The V call is TRBV4-1, the J call TRBJ2-3; TRBD2 might be the D (6 bases). The V gene's germline CDR1 is MGHRA and CDR2 YSYEKL. Trimming took 0 bases from V and 2 from J, leaving 15 bases between them. The length of the CDR3 is 17 residues. The CDR3 loop is CASSQDRGTANTDTQYF. The CDR3 nucleotides are TGCGCCAGCAGCCAAGATCGGGGGACGGCAAACACAGATACGCAGTATTTT.

The chain is built from TRBV20-1 and TRBJ2-7; 7 bases agree with TRBD1. The CDR3 has 11 residues. Germline V gives CDR1 DFQATT, CDR2 SNEGSKA (reference sequence). V lost 6 bases to trimming and J lost 3 bases; unmatched junction nucleotides: 2. CDR3 protein: CSAGDSYEQYF. CDR3 nucleotide sequence: TGCAGTGCGGGGGACAGCTACGAGCAGTACTTC.

The chain couples TRBV7-8 to TRBJ1-2; the match to TRBD1 covers 10 bases. This CDR3 is 14 amino acids long. V was clipped by 5 bases and J by 4 bases; unmatched bases: 4. The V gene's germline CDR1 is SGHVS and CDR2 FQNEAQ. The DNA of the CDR3 is TGTGCCAGCAGCGCTGGGACAGGGGCCTATGGCTACACCTTC. Its translation is CASSAGTGAYGYTF. The full variable domain, with the rest looked up from reference TRBV7-8 and TRBJ1-2, is GAGVSQSPRYKVAKRGQDVALRCDPISGHVSLFWYQQALGQGPEFLTYFQNEAQLDKSGLPSDRFFAERPEGSVSTLKIQRTQQEDSAVYLCASSAGTGAYGYTFGSGTRLTVV.

This chain links TRBV7-2 with TRBJ1-6, with D possibly matching TRBD1 (6 bases). The length of the CDR3 is 16 residues. CDR1 and CDR2 (germline): SGHTA, FQGNSA. V lost 1 base and J lost 7, with 14 bases in between. This CDR3 reads CASSLVRGALNSPLHF. CDR3 nucleotides: TGTGCCAGCAGCTTAGTACGGGGGGCGTTGAATTCACCCCTCCACTTT.

The rearrangement uses TRBV10-1 and TRBJ2-3; perhaps TRBD2 as D (10 bases). V was trimmed by 5 bases and J by 6 bases, leaving 27 bases between them. Germline V CDR1 and CDR2: WNHNN, SYGVQD (reference sequence). The CDR3 is made up of 18 amino acids. The CDR3 here is CASSRPASSGGQGDTQYF. In nucleotides, the CDR3 is TGCGCCAGCAGTAGGCCCGCCTCTAGCGGGGGACAGGGTGATACGCAGTATTTT.

The V call is TRBV7-9, the J call TRBJ1-2, with D maybe TRBD1 (6 bases). In germline, CDR1 is SEHNR, CDR2 FQNEAQ (reference sequence). This CDR3 spans 16 amino acids. The germline V and J ends were trimmed by 0 bases and 7 bases, with 18 bases remaining between them. The CDR3 reads CASSLALGAGGGGYTF. The CDR3 coding sequence is TGTGCCAGCAGCTTAGCGTTGGGGGCAGGAGGAGGTGGCTACACCTTC.

The chain couples TRBV12-3 or TRBV12-4 to TRBJ1-1; 8 positions agree with TRBD1. The CDR3 spans 13 residues. Trimming at V came to 5 bases and at J to 4 bases, leaving 3 bases not matched to a gene. The CDR3 is CASSLTGVTEAFF. CDR3 nucleotides: TGTGCCAGCAGTCTGACAGGGGTCACTGAAGCTTTCTTT.

The CDR3 bases are TGTGCCAGCGGGGGACTAGAGCCTAATGAGCAGTTCTTC. Amino acids: CASGGLEPNEQFF. This chain joins TRBV18 and TRBJ2-1; 8 nucleotides match TRBD2. This CDR3 spans 13 amino acids. V was pared by 8 bases and J by 7 bases, with 7 bases of the junction left unmatched. The germline CDR1 and CDR2 sequences are KGHSH and LQKENI.

J is TRBJ2-7 and V is TRBV7-3, with 8 nucleotides matching TRBD2. This CDR3 spans 15 amino acids. Unmatched junction bases numbered 4, after V lost 1 base and J lost 2 bases. Germline loops: CDR1 SGHTA, CDR2 FQGTGA. The CDR3, as DNA: TGTGCCAGCAGCTTAAACGGCGGGGGGCCCTACGAGCAGTACTTC. Its translation is CASSLNGGGPYEQYF.

The chain combines TRBV5-6 with TRBJ1-6; 9 nucleotides line up with TRBD1. The CDR3 extends over 15 amino acids. V trimming: 3 bases; J trimming: 8 bases; junction bases outside the gene matches: 6. The germline gives CDR1 SGHDT, CDR2 YYEEEE. The CDR3 nucleotides are TGTGCCAGCAGCTCCCGGGACAGGGATCATTCACCCCTCCACTTT. It translates to CASSSRDRDHSPLHF. The full variable domain, in which reference TRBV5-6 and TRBJ1-6 provide the parts outside the CDR3, is DAGVTQSPTHLIKTRGQQVTLRCSPKSGHDTVSWYQQALGQGPQFIFQYYEEEERQRGNFPDRFSGHQFPNYSSELNVNALLLGDSALYLCASSSRDRDHSPLHFGNGTRLTVT.

CDR3 coding DNA: TGTGCCAGCAGTTACTCTACGGGACGGGGGACTGAAGCTTTCTTT. Translating it yields CASSYSTGRGTEAFF. The chain has TRBV6-5 and TRBJ1-1, with D possibly being TRBD1 (5 bases). The germline V gene has CDR1 MNHEY and CDR2 SVGAGI. V was trimmed by 0 bases and J by 5 bases, leaving 13 bases between them. This CDR3 spans 15 amino acids.